This TCR beta chain derives from a study of human T cells and chemical hapten exposure. Study background: In the sensitization step, 2% DPC was placed on about 2 cm by about 2 cm of upper inner arm skin. Patients got weekly scalp diphenylcyclopropenone doses over the approximately 25-week study. The study's findings and limits: The study found that DPC sensitization did not change TCRs above 1 in 1000 frequency.

Documented time point: pre-sensitization, week 0. Treatment described: therapeutic diphenylcyclopropenone sensitization with weekly scalp DPC. This clonotype was seen a handful of times. Its antigen remains unidentified. The germline CDR1 and CDR2 sequences are ENHRY and SYGVKD. Trimming removed 3 bases at V and 1 base at J, with 3 bases between. The CDR3 is 12 amino acids. TCRdb processed the RACE reads anew with MiXCR; each CDR3 protein has one entry. The top ten hold less than 1.5% of the sample, which has some 250,000 distinct CDR3 sequences, approximately 7.5% seen once. The sequenced sample was whole blood, obtained in connection with sensitization to the hapten diphenylcyclopropenone (DPC). V usage is TRBV10-3 and J usage is TRBJ1-1; D unclear. This sequence originates from a man aged 18 to 30 with alopecia areata. Some clones in this sample may be carry-over from other donors' samples. DNA for the CDR3: TGTGCCATCAGTGACGGGAACACTGAAGCTTTCTTT. This sequence encodes CAISDGNTEAFF.